These T cell receptor beta chains were read from a single sample in a study of blood T cell repertoires in COVID-19. The repertoire was sequenced with immunoSEQ multiplex PCR; TCRdb's copy has only in-frame clones and lacks some. The sample yields about 330,000 clones, roughly 88% seen once. The sequenced sample consisted of PBMCs or T cells enriched from blood (not recorded which). These TCRs come from a man in his thirties or forties who had recovered from COVID-19. CDR3s include the opening cysteine and the closing phenylalanine or tryptophan. The order of the fields is CDR3 protein, CDR3 DNA, J gene, CDR3 length, V gene, D gene, clone size. A D gene is named only where the DNA matches it firmly. Not every row has a clone size; where given, it reads once, few, many or a size class.

CASSLSRNSPLHF	TGTGCCAGCAGTTTAAGTCGGAATTCACCCCTCCACTTT	TRBJ1-6	13	TRBV12-3/TRBV12-4	.	.
CASTESSNQPQHF	TGCGCCAGCACGGAGAGTAGCAATCAGCCCCAGCATTTT	TRBJ1-5	13	TRBV10-2	.	once
CASSLIENTEAFF	TGTGCCAGCAGCTTAATAGAGAACACTGAAGCTTTCTTT	TRBJ1-1	13	TRBV13	.	once
CASSVAGGADTQYF	TGTGCCAGCAGCGTAGCCGGGGGAGCAGATACGCAGTATTTT	TRBJ2-3	14	TRBV9	.	.
CASSEASKGQLNSPLHF	TGTGCCAGCAGTGAAGCTAGTAAAGGACAGCTGAATTCACCCCTCCACTTT	TRBJ1-6	17	TRBV6-1	.	.
CASSLSGLAGEYEQYF	TGTGCCAGCAGTTTATCGGGACTAGCGGGGGAGTACGAGCAGTACTTC	TRBJ2-7	16	TRBV28	TRBD2	.
CAWRLFGTSGGLEFF	TGTGCCTGGAGACTCTTTGGGACTAGCGGGGGATTGGAGTTCTTC	TRBJ2-1	15	TRBV30	TRBD2	.
CASSINQVPHTQYF	TGTGCCAGTAGTATAAATCAGGTTCCCCATACGCAGTATTTT	TRBJ2-3	14	TRBV19	.	.
CASSPGLGSPLHF	TGTGCCAGCAGTCCGGGGTTGGGTTCACCCCTCCACTTT	TRBJ1-6	13	TRBV12-3/TRBV12-4	.	.
CASTALEPVGKSNYGYTF	TGTGCCAGCACTGCCTTAGAACCGGTGGGCAAATCTAACTATGGCTACACCTTC	TRBJ1-2	18	TRBV27	.	.
CATSDWDSQETQYF	TGTGCCACCAGTGATTGGGACAGCCAAGAGACCCAGTACTTC	TRBJ2-5	14	TRBV24-1	TRBD1	.
CASSALREANYGYTF	TGTGCCAGCAGCGCCCTCAGGGAGGCTAACTATGGCTACACCTTC	TRBJ1-2	15	TRBV6-2/TRBV6-3	.	.
CASSVAGNFDEQYF	TGTGCCAGCAGCGTAGCAGGGAATTTCGACGAGCAGTACTTC	TRBJ2-7	14	TRBV9	.	.
CASSETGQVSDTQYF	TGCGCCAGCAGTGAAACAGGGCAGGTAAGCGATACGCAGTATTTT	TRBJ2-3	15	TRBV10-1	.	once